This note documents a single T cell receptor (beta chain) sequence. With 3 bases clipped from V and 2 bases from J, the junction kept 9 bases outside the gene matches. The CDR3 is made up of 16 amino acids. CDR1 and CDR2 (germline): SGHRS, YFSETQ. In the study's own analysis: Estimated nucleated cell counts came from reference gene primer amplification. Generated by immunoSEQ multiplex PCR, the TCRdb table keeps only in-frame clones and is missing some. The V and J calls and the clone size are those of that table, but D and trimming were determined from the DNA. The sample lists under 150,000 clones, roughly nine tenths occurring once. The data were obtained in a study of blood T cell repertoires in COVID-19. Across the whole study: Some COVID-19 samples were acute and others convalescent; all came from the United States, Italy and Spain. PBMCs, B-cell-depleted T cells, or T cells were the source of the cDNA or gDNA that made up the material.

The TCR sequence derives from a man in his 60s with COVID-19, enrolled during active disease. The source material was peripheral blood. The chain is built from TRBV5-1 and TRBJ1-2; 8 bases agree with TRBD1. CDR3 DNA sequence: TGCGCCAGCAGCTCTTGGACAGGGACTACCAACTATGGCTACACCTTC. Its protein product is CASSSWTGTTNYGYTF.